A single sample gave rise to the 20 T cell receptor beta chains below, sequenced in a study of read filtering for tumor transcriptome and immune sequencing. This library used roughly 400 ng RNA and molecular barcoded adaptors spanning alpha/delta and beta/gamma chains. TCRdb called the reads again in MiXCR, with one record for every CDR3 protein. The table lists roughly 90,000 distinct CDR3 sequences, 12% of them singletons. The sample taken for sequencing was a population of CD138-negative cells sorted from bone marrow. Receptor source: a donor aged 40 or over with multiple myeloma.

This clonotype was found a few times. A single base separates this from a much larger clone, so it may be a read error. The chain employs TRBV30 and TRBJ1-1; D call uncertain. The germline V gene encodes CDR1 GTSNPN and CDR2 SVGIG (reference sequence). The CDR3 is 13 amino acids. The CDR3 reads CAWSPGMGTGAFF. Here the CDR3 DNA reads TGTGCCTGGAGCCCCGGAATGGGCACTGGAGCTTTCTTT.

Remarks on this clonotype: This may come from a read error, since a much larger clone is one base off. The chain combines TRBV7-9 with TRBJ1-6; maybe TRBD1 (5 bases). Germline loops: CDR1 SEHNR, CDR2 FQNEAQ (reference sequence). The CDR3 extends over 14 amino acids. The CDR3 nucleotides read TGTGCCAGCAGCCATATTGTGGGGGACTCACTCCTCCACTTT. Encoded protein: CASSHIVGDSLLHF.

This clonotype has a count of ten or more. The chain uses TRBV6-4 and TRBJ2-2, with unresolved D. The V gene's germline CDR1 is MRHNA and CDR2 SNTAGT. V was pared by 3 bases and J by 8 bases, with 19 bases between. The CDR3 loop spans 16 amino acids. The CDR3 protein is CASSETPAASGGELFF. CDR3 DNA sequence: TGTGCCAGCAGTGAGACCCCTGCAGCCTCCGGGGGGGAGCTGTTTTTT.

This clonotype was counted many times. The chain is built from TRBV20-1 and TRBJ1-1, with D possibly being TRBD1 (5 bases). CDR1 and CDR2 (germline): DFQATT, SNEGSKA (reference sequence). The germline V and J ends were trimmed by 6 bases and 4 bases, with 18 bases remaining between them. CDR3 length equals 14 residues. In DNA, the CDR3 is TGCAGTGCCCTACCCGGTCCAGGGCGCACTGAAGCTTTCTTT. Its translation is CSALPGPGRTEAFF.

Turning to this clonotype: This likely came from a read error, as a far larger clone is one base away. The chain recombines TRBV5-1 with TRBJ1-6, with 7 bases identical to TRBD1. Germline V CDR1 and CDR2: SGHRS, YFSETQ. This CDR3 comprises 15 residues. Here the CDR3 DNA reads TGCGCCAGCAGCTTGGTCCCGGGACAGCCGGTGGCTGCTTCCTTT. This translates into CASSLVPGQPVAASF.

This clonotype was seen ten or more times. The genes are TRBV6-2 or TRBV6-3 and TRBJ2-7, with 12 bases lining up with TRBD2. CDR3 length equals 14 residues. V trimming: 4 bases; J trimming: 6 bases; junction bases outside the gene matches: 4. In germline, CDR1 is MNHEY, CDR2 SVGEGT. CDR3 region: CASSFGLAGLEQYF. DNA for the CDR3: TGTGCCAGCAGTTTCGGACTAGCGGGACTCGAGCAGTACTTC.

This clonotype was found a few times. The chain has TRBV7-9 and TRBJ2-3; TRBD2 matches 8 bases. The CDR3 is 14 residues long. With V trimmed by 6 bases and J by 1 base, 3 bases remained unmatched. Germline CDR1 reads SEHNR; CDR2 reads FQNEAQ (reference sequence). CDR3 DNA: TGTGCCAGCAGGGCGGGAGGCGGCACAGATACGCAGTATTTT. The encoded protein is CASRAGGGTDTQYF.

In this sample, this clonotype turned up many times. The rearrangement joins TRBV28 to TRBJ2-6, with unresolved D. The CDR3 extends over 13 amino acids. Per the germline V gene, CDR1 is MDHEN and CDR2 is SYDVKM. V was shortened by 6 bases and J by 0 bases, with 3 bases between the two germline ends. CDR3 sequence (DNA): TGTGCCAGCAGGTTCTCTGGGGCCAACGTCCTGACTTTC. Amino acid sequence: CASRFSGANVLTF.

On this clonotype: A much larger clone differs from this one at a single base, so this may be a read error. CDR3 loop: CSARVVNERFF. In DNA form, the CDR3 reads TGCAGTGCTAGAGTAGTAAATGAGCGGTTCTTC. J is TRBJ2-1 and V is TRBV20-1; D is uncertain. The CDR3 sequence is 11 residues long. Germline V gives CDR1 DFQATT, CDR2 SNEGSKA (reference sequence).

This clonotype was seen at least ten times. The chain carries TRBV28 and TRBJ2-6; tentatively, D is TRBD1 (6 bases). The V gene lost 8 bases and the J gene lost 0 bases, with 11 bases spanning the gap. CDR1 is MDHEN, CDR2 SYDVKM, per germline. The CDR3 is 15 amino acids. The CDR3 protein is CASEDRGSGANVLTF. CDR3 in DNA: TGTGCCAGCGAGGACAGAGGCTCTGGGGCCAACGTCCTGACTTTC.

The sample holds a few counts of this clonotype. A clone one base away is much larger, so this may be a read error. This sequence joins TRBV18 and TRBJ1-5, with D unclear. CDR3 length: 16 amino acids. Trimming shortened V by 6 bases and J by 0 bases, and 15 bases separated the two germline ends. The germline CDR1 and CDR2 sequences are KGHSH and LQKENI. The CDR3 sequence is CASSDGRANSNQPQHF. The DNA of the CDR3 is TGTGCCAGCTCGGACGGGCGGGCTAATAGCAATCAGCCCCAGCATTTT.

This clonotype was recorded at least ten times. The chain links TRBV7-9 to TRBJ2-1; 8 bases are a match to TRBD1. V gave up 5 bases and J gave up 4 bases; unmatched junction bases: 7. The CDR3 length is 15 residues. CDR1 and CDR2 (germline): SEHNR, FQNEAQ (reference sequence). The CDR3 coding sequence is TGTGCCAGCAGCCCCACAGGGGGACGGTACAATGAGCAGTTCTTC. This translates into CASSPTGGRYNEQFF.

The sample holds many counts of this clonotype. The genes are TRBV7-2 and TRBJ2-3, with a tentative D call TRBD2 (5 bases). This CDR3 region has 13 residues. The germline gives CDR1 SGHTA, CDR2 FQGNSA. V shed 0 bases and J shed 6 bases, with 7 bases lying between them. As DNA, the CDR3 is TGTGCCAGCAGCTTAGCGTGGGAGGATACGCAGTATTTT. Amino acids: CASSLAWEDTQYF.

This clonotype was observed at least ten times. The chain employs TRBV3-1 and TRBJ2-1; possible D gene TRBD2, 5 bases. Germline V lookup: CDR1 LGHDT, CDR2 YNNKEL (reference sequence). Trimming took off 2 bases at V and 5 bases at J, with 10 bases between the two ends. This CDR3 spans 14 amino acids. The CDR3 coding sequence is TGTGCCAGCAGCCAAAGGTTCGGGAACAATGAGCAGTTCTTC. This codes for CASSQRFGNNEQFF.

This clonotype was counted ten times or more. This chain joins TRBV19 and TRBJ2-7, with TRBD2 identical over 15 bases. V shed 6 bases, J shed 5 bases, and the junction held 14 bases outside the gene matches. The CDR3 runs to 18 residues. CDR1 is LNHDA and CDR2 is SQIVND in the germline V gene (reference sequence). As DNA, the CDR3 is TGTGCCAGTAGATCTGGCGGACTAGCGGGAGGGCCTTTCGACGAGCAGTACTTC. This codes for CASRSGGLAGGPFDEQYF.

This clonotype was seen at least ten times. The genes are TRBV5-1 and TRBJ1-2; D uncertain. The CDR3 consists of 16 residues. CDR1 and CDR2 from the germline V gene are SGHRS and YFSETQ. V was pared by 0 bases and J by 4 bases, with 16 bases between. The CDR3 sequence: CASSLAATQTLYGYTF. The DNA for the CDR3 is TGCGCCAGCAGCTTGGCCGCGACTCAGACCCTCTATGGCTACACCTTC. Complete variable domain (other parts from reference TRBV5-1 and TRBJ1-2): KAGVTQTPRYLIKTRGQQVTLSCSPISGHRSVSWYQQTPGQGLQFLFEYFSETQRNKGNFPGRFSGRQFSNSRSEMNVSTLELGDSALYLCASSLAATQTLYGYTFGSGTRLTVV.

This clonotype was recorded many times. The chain joins TRBV29-1 to TRBJ1-1; D remains unclear. Germline V gene sequence: CDR1 SQVTM, CDR2 ANQGSEA. CDR3 size: 11 residues. With 5 bases removed from V and 4 bases from J, the gap between germline ends came to 8 bases. In DNA, the CDR3 is TGCAGCGTTCTACCAGTCACTGAAGCTTTCTTT. Protein product: CSVLPVTEAFF. Combining the CDR3 with reference TRBV29-1 and TRBJ1-1 gives the whole variable domain SAVISQKPSRDICQRGTSLTIQCQVDSQVTMMFWYRQQPGQSLTLIATANQGSEATYESGFVIDKFPISRPNLTFSTLTVSNMSPEDSSIYLCSVLPVTEAFFGQGTRLTVV.

This chain connects TRBV5-1 to TRBJ2-3; D unclear. V lost 5 bases and J lost 3, with 7 bases in between. Looked up from germline, CDR1 is SGHRS and CDR2 is YFSETQ. This CDR3 comprises 12 residues. DNA for the CDR3: TGCGCCAGCAGAGGAATTACAGATACGCAGTATTTT. Amino acid sequence: CASRGITDTQYF.

This clonotype occurred a few times. The rearrangement joins TRBV11-2 to TRBJ2-3; D is tentatively TRBD1 or TRBD2 (5 bases each). The V and J ends lost 5 bases and 3 bases respectively, with 15 bases between them. The CDR3 runs to 15 residues. Germline-derived CDR1 and CDR2 are SGHAT and FQNNGV. Written as DNA, the CDR3 is TGTGCCAGCAGCCCCGGGGCCCCCGCGACAGATACGCAGTATTTT. Its translation: CASSPGAPATDTQYF. Full variable domain (missing parts from reference TRBV11-2 and TRBJ2-3): EAGVAQSPRYKIIEKRQSVAFWCNPISGHATLYWYQQILGQGPKLLIQFQNNGVVDDSQLPKDRFSAERLKGVDSTLKIQPAKLEDSAVYLCASSPGAPATDTQYFGPGTRLTVL.

This clonotype was recorded many times. Since a much larger clone is just one base distant, this may be a read error. The chain employs TRBV12-3 or TRBV12-4 and TRBJ2-1; D uncertain. There are 11 residues in the CDR3. CDR3 sequence: CASTHYNGQFF. DNA of the CDR3: TGTGCCAGCACCCACTACAATGGGCAGTTCTTC.